This T cell receptor beta chain emerged from a study of blood T cell repertoires in COVID-19. Turning to the study itself: There were acute and convalescent COVID-19 samples, and they came from the United States, Italy and Spain. From T cells, B-cell-depleted T cells, or PBMCs came the material, which was cDNA or gDNA.

V lost 2 bases to trimming and J lost 1 base; unmatched junction nucleotides: 3. The CDR3 sequence is 16 residues long. The germline V gene has CDR1 KGHSH and CDR2 LQKENI. Original data processing: Scientists estimated how many nucleated cells there were by amplifying reference gene primers. Profiled with immunoSEQ multiplex PCR; TCRdb holds only in-frame clones, not every one. V and J calls and clone size are as listed in that table; D and trimming were resolved from the DNA. The sample includes tens of thousands of clones, around 87% of them seen just once. The source is a human donor with acute or convalescent COVID-19. The donor label of this sample is uncertain. Input material: peripheral blood. The chain joins TRBV18 to TRBJ2-3; 10 nucleotides match TRBD2. The CDR3, as DNA: TGTGCCAGCTCACCAATCCTAGCGGGGGGCACAGATACGCAGTATTTT. Its translation: CASSPILAGGTDTQYF.